This TCR beta chain stems from a study of blood T cell repertoires in COVID-19. About the study: The samples span acute and convalescent COVID-19 from the United States, Italy and Spain. Sources were T cells, B-cell-depleted T cells, or PBMCs; the material itself was cDNA or gDNA.

In the authors' workflow: By means of reference gene primer amplification, nucleated cell counts were estimated. Method: immunoSEQ multiplex PCR; TCRdb's copy keeps in-frame clones and lacks some. V and J calls and clone size come straight from that table; D and trimming were deduced from the DNA. In the table there are 90,000 to 140,000 clones, 82% of which are singletons. The CDR3 is 13 residues long. Germline values: CDR1 LGHDT, CDR2 YNNKEL (reference sequence). V lost 1 base and J 6 bases, leaving 7 bases between the germline ends. The rearrangement links TRBV3-1 (or the pseudogene TRBV3-2) to TRBJ2-4; D is unresolved. The TCR originated in an elderly woman with acute or convalescent COVID-19. Sequenced material: peripheral blood. Written as DNA, the CDR3 is TGTGCCAGCAGCCAAGCAACTGTAAACATTCAGTACTTC. As protein: CASSQATVNIQYF.